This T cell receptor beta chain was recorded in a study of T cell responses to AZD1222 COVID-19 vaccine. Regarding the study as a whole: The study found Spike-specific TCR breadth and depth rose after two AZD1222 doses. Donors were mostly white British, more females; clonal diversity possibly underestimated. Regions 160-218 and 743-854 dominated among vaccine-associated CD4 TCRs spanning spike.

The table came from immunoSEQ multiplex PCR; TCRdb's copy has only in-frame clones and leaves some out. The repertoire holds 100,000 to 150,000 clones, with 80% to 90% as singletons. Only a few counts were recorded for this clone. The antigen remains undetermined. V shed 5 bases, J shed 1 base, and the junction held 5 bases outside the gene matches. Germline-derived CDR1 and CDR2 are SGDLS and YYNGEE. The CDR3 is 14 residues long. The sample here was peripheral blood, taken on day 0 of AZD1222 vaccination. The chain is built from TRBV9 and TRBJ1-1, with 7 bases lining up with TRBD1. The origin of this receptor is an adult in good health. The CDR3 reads CASSRQGANTEAFF. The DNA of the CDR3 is TGTGCCAGCAGTCGACAGGGAGCGAACACTGAAGCTTTCTTT.